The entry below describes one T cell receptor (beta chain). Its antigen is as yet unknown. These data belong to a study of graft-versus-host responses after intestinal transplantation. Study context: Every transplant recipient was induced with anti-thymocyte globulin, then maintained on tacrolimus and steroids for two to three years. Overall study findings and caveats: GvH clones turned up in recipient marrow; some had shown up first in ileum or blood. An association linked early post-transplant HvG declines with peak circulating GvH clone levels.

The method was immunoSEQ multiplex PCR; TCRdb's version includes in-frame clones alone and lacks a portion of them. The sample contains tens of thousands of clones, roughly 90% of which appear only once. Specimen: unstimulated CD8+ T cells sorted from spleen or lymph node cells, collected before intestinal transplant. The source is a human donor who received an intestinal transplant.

The CDR3 loop is CASSARTGYSGANVLTF. CDR3 in DNA: TGCGCCAGCAGCGCTAGGACGGGATACTCTGGGGCCAACGTCCTGACTTTC. The V call is TRBV4-1, the J call TRBJ2-6; perhaps TRBD2 as D (5 bases). The V gene lost 5 bases and the J gene lost 0 bases, with 14 bases spanning the gap. Germline values: CDR1 MGHRA, CDR2 YSYEKL. The CDR3 is made up of 17 amino acids.